What follows are 2 T cell receptor beta chains derived from one specimen sequenced in a study of PD-1 blockade in mismatch repair-deficient tumors. Measured with immunoSEQ multiplex PCR; TCRdb has only the in-frame clones, and not every one. Of 40,000 to 65,000 clones listed, over 70% were seen once; the top ten hold more than 8%. The sample consisted of peripheral blood, taken about 4.5 months after starting pembrolizumab. The receptors come from an adult with mismatch repair-deficient cancer.

CDR3 sequence (DNA): TGTGCCAGCAGCTTGGCCAATGCGGGGCTAGCCAAAAACATTCAGTACTTC. This translates into CASSLANAGLAKNIQYF. The V gene is TRBV5-6, the J gene TRBJ2-4; maybe TRBD2 (6 bases). Germline V gene sequence: CDR1 SGHDT, CDR2 YYEEEE. The germline V and J ends were trimmed by 0 bases and 0 bases, with 13 bases remaining between them. The CDR3 has 17 residues.

This sequence joins TRBV13 and TRBJ2-7, with D possibly TRBD2 on 5 matching bases. The V end lost 5 bases, the J end lost 3 bases, and 14 bases lay between the germline ends. From germline, CDR1 is PRHDT and CDR2 FYEKMQ (reference sequence). This CDR3 comprises 14 residues. CDR3 sequence: CASSLAGGDYEQYF. The CDR3 DNA reads TGTGCCAGCAGCCTTGCGGGTGGGGACTACGAGCAGTACTTC.